This entry lists 18 T cell receptor beta chains sequenced from one sample in a study of CXCR3-negative and CXCR3-positive naive CD8 T cells. UMI-labeled 5' RACE yielded the TRB cDNA libraries. No DNA is given; TCRdb re-called the 5' RACE reads and lists each CDR3 protein once. This repertoire includes approximately 83,000 distinct CDR3 sequences. Sequenced sample: naive CXCR3- CD8+ T cells from blood. Specified subset: CD45RO-CCR7+CD27+CD95- naive CD8+ T cells lacking CXCR3 (TNR3-). Receptors were obtained from a human donor in good health. Some clones in this sample may be carry-over from other donors' samples.

The chain is built from TRBV6-2 or TRBV6-3 and TRBJ1-5. Germline V gene sequence: CDR1 MNHEY, CDR2 SVGEGT. CDR3 length: 14 residues. The CDR3 protein is CASRYRALNQPQHF.

The chain uses TRBV28 and TRBJ2-2; as DNA is missing, the TRBD2 call by TCRdb cannot be tested. The V gene's germline CDR1 is MDHEN and CDR2 SYDVKM. The CDR3 sequence is 17 residues long. CDR3 region: CASSMSGRAYNTGELFF.

The rearrangement links TRBV6-5 to TRBJ2-1; the D gene TCRdb calls, TRBD1, cannot be checked with no DNA. Per the germline V gene, CDR1 is MNHEY and CDR2 is SVGAGI. The CDR3 sequence is 16 residues long. The CDR3 here is CASSYATSGPYNEQFF.

The chain recombines TRBV12-3 or TRBV12-4 with TRBJ2-5; TCRdb selects TRBD1, and the lack of DNA leaves this call unchecked. The CDR3 is 15 amino acids. The CDR3 here is CASSLAGGKGETQYF.

The rearrangement links TRBV5-1 to TRBJ2-1. Germline CDR1 reads SGHRS; CDR2 reads YFSETQ. There are 13 residues in the CDR3. The CDR3 is CASSLWLFDEQFF.

The rearrangement uses TRBV29-1 and TRBJ2-5; TCRdb's D call, TRBD2, is unchecked because there is no DNA. Germline V gene sequence: CDR1 SQVTM, CDR2 ANQGSEA. This CDR3 spans 15 amino acids. The CDR3 loop is CSVEVTRAVGETQYF.

The chain combines TRBV2 with TRBJ1-5; TCRdb outputs TRBD1, but without DNA this stays unchecked. From germline, CDR1 is SNHLY and CDR2 FYNNEI. This CDR3 spans 13 amino acids. The CDR3 is CASQQGGNQPQHF.

This CDR3 is CSVERTDHMNTEAFF. The J gene is TRBJ1-1, the V gene TRBV29-1; TCRdb picks TRBD1, but there is no DNA to check that call. CDR1 SQVTM and CDR2 ANQGSEA come from the germline V gene. CDR3 length equals 15 residues.

The chain joins TRBV28 to TRBJ2-3. Germline CDR1 is MDHEN and CDR2 is SYDVKM. CDR3 length: 14 residues. CDR3 protein: CASSPTTSTDTQYF.

The chain employs TRBV28 and TRBJ2-2; with no DNA, the TCRdb D assignment of TRBD2 cannot be verified. The CDR3 sequence is 15 residues long. The V gene's germline CDR1 is MDHEN and CDR2 SYDVKM. CDR3 residues: CASSFLREGAGELFF. The whole variable domain, remainder taken from reference TRBV28 and TRBJ2-2, is DVKVTQSSRYLVKRTGEKVFLECVQDMDHENMFWYRQDPGLGLRLIYFSYDVKMKEKGDIPEGYSVSREKKERFSLILESASTNQTSMYLCASSFLREGAGELFFGEGSRLTVL.

This chain joins TRBV4-2 and TRBJ2-1; TCRdb gives TRBD1 as the D gene, but with no DNA this cannot be confirmed. Germline CDR1 and CDR2: LGHNA and YNFKEQ. The CDR3 runs to 18 residues. This CDR3 is CASSQALSWGARYNEQFF.

The chain links TRBV29-1 to TRBJ2-7. The CDR3 is 13 amino acids. CDR1 and CDR2 (germline): SQVTM, ANQGSEA. The CDR3 protein is CSVRGLGIYEQYF.

The V gene is TRBV20-1, the J gene TRBJ2-1; absent DNA, TCRdb's TRBD2 call cannot be checked. This CDR3 has 17 amino acids. Germline V gives CDR1 DFQATT, CDR2 SNEGSKA (reference sequence). The CDR3 here is CSADHRAGGPLGNEQFF.

V usage is TRBV2 and J usage is TRBJ2-5; the TCRdb D gene call, TRBD1, has no DNA to confirm it. Germline V gives CDR1 SNHLY, CDR2 FYNNEI. CDR3 length: 15 amino acids. CDR3 region: CASSEATPTQETQYF.

The chain couples TRBV20-1 to TRBJ2-5; TCRdb gives TRBD1 as the D gene, but with no DNA this cannot be confirmed. CDR1 DFQATT and CDR2 SNEGSKA come from the germline V gene (reference sequence). This CDR3 has 12 amino acids. CDR3 sequence: CSAIRGAETQYF.

The rearrangement uses TRBV7-9 and TRBJ1-6. Germline CDR1 SEHNR, CDR2 FQNEAQ (reference sequence). There are 15 residues in the CDR3. The CDR3 spells CASSLVPEHNSPLHF. The whole variable domain, remainder taken from reference TRBV7-9 and TRBJ1-6, is DTGVSQNPRHKITKRGQNVTFRCDPISEHNRLYWYRQTLGQGPEFLTYFQNEAQLEKSRLLSDRFSAERPKGSFSTLEIQRTEQGDSAMYLCASSLVPEHNSPLHFGNGTRLTVT.

The chain combines TRBV7-9 with TRBJ2-1; the TCRdb D gene call, TRBD1, has no DNA to confirm it. Germline V gene data show CDR1 as SEHNR and CDR2 as FQNEAQ (reference sequence). The CDR3 runs to 15 residues. Here the CDR3 reads CASSHDRGRVNEQFF.

The V gene is TRBV29-1, the J gene TRBJ2-2; the TCRdb D gene call, TRBD1, has no DNA to confirm it. This CDR3 region has 17 residues. Germline V CDR1 and CDR2: SQVTM, ANQGSEA. CDR3: CSVEDGEWTGGSGELFF.